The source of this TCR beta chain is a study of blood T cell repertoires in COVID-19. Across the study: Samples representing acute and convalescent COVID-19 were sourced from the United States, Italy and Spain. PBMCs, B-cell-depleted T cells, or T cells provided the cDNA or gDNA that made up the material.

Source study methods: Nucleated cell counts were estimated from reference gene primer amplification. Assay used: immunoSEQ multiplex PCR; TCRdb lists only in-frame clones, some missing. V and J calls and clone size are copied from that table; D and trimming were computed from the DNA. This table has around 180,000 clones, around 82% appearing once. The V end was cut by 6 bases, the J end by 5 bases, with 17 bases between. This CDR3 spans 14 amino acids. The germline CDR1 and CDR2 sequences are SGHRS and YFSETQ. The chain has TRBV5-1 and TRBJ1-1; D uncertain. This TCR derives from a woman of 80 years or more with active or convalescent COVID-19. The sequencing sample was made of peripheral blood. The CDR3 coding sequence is TGCGCCAGCACCCATGAGGGCCCTCGAACTGAAGCTTTCTTT. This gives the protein CASTHEGPRTEAFF.